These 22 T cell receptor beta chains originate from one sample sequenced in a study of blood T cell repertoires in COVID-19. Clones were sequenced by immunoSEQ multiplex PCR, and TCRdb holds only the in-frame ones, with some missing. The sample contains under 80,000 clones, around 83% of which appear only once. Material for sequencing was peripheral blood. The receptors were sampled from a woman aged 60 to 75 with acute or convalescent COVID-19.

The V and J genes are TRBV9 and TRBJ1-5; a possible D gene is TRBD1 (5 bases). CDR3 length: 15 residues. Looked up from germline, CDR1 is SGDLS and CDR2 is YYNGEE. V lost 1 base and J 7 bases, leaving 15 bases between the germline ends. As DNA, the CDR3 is TGTGCCAGCAGCGTACTGGGGCCAACTTACCAGCCCCAGCATTTT. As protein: CASSVLGPTYQPQHF.

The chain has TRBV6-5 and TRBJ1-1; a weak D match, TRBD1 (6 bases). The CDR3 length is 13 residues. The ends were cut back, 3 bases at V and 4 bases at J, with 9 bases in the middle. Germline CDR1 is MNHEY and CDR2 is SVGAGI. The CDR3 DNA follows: TGTGCCAGCAGTTATTCACAGGGCACTGAAGCTTTCTTT. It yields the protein CASSYSQGTEAFF.

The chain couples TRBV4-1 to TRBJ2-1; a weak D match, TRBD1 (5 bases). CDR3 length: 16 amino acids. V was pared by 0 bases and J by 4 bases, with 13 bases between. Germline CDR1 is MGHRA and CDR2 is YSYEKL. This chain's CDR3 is CASSQDGAGLYNEQFF. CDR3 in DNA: TGCGCCAGCAGCCAAGATGGGGCAGGGCTGTACAATGAGCAGTTCTTC.

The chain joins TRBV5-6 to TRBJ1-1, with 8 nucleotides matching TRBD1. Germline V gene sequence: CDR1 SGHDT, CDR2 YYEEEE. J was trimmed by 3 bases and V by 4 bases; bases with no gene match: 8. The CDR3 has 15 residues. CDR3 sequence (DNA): TGTGCCAGCAGCGGTACAGGGGGAGCGGACACTGAAGCTTTCTTT. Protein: CASSGTGGADTEAFF.

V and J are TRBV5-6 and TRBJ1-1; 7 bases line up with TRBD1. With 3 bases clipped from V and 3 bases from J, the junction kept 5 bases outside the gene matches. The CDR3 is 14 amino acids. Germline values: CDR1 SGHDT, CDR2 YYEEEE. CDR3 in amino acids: CASSSRGVDTEAFF. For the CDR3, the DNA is TGTGCCAGCAGCTCCAGGGGGGTGGACACTGAAGCTTTCTTT. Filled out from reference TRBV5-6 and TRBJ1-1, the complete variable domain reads DAGVTQSPTHLIKTRGQQVTLRCSPKSGHDTVSWYQQALGQGPQFIFQYYEEEERQRGNFPDRFSGHQFPNYSSELNVNALLLGDSALYLCASSSRGVDTEAFFGQGTRLTVV.

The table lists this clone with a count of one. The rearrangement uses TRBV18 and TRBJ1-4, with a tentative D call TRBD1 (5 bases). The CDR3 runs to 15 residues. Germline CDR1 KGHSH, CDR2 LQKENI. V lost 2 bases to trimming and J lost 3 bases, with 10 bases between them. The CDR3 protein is CASSPDSTPNEKLFF. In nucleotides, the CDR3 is TGTGCCAGCTCACCAGACAGCACACCTAATGAAAAACTGTTTTTT.

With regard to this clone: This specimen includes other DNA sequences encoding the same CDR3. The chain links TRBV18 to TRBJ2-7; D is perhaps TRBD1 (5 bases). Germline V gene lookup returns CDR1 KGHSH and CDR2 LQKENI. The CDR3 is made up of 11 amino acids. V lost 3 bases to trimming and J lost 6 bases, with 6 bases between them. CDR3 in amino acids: CASSPGREQYF. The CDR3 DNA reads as TGTGCCAGCTCACCGGGGCGCGAGCAGTACTTC.

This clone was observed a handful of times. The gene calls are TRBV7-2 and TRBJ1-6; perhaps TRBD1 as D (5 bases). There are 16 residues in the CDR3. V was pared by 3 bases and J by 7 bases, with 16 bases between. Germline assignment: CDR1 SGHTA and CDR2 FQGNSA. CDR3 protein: CASSLGKGGANSPLHF. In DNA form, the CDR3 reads TGTGCCAGCAGCTTGGGGAAGGGAGGGGCGAATTCACCCCTCCACTTT.

CDR3: CATSRGSRDRADQPQHF. CDR3 sequence (DNA): TGTGCCACCAGCAGAGGTTCACGAGACAGGGCTGATCAGCCCCAGCATTTT. The chain links TRBV15 to TRBJ1-5; 7 bases are shared with TRBD1. This CDR3 is built from 17 residues. Trimming at V came to 1 base and at J to 5 bases, leaving 11 bases not matched to a gene. Germline-derived CDR1 and CDR2 are LNHNV and YYDKDF (reference sequence).

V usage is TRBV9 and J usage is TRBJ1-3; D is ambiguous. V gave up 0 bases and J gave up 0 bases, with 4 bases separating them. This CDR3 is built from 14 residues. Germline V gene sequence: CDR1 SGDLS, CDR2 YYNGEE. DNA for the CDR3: TGTGCCAGCAGCGTAGCCGTCTCTGGAAACACCATATATTTT. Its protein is CASSVAVSGNTIYF. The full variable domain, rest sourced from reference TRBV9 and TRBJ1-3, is DSGVTQTPKHLITATGQRVTLRCSPRSGDLSVYWYQQSLDQGLQFLIQYYNGEERAKGNILERFSAQQFPDLHSELNLSSLELGDSALYFCASSVAVSGNTIYFGEGSWLTVV.

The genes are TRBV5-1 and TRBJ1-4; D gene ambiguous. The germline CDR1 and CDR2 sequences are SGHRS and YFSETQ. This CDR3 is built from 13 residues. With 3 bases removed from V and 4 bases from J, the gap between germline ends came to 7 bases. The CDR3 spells CASSSEINEKLFF. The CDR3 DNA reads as TGCGCCAGCAGCTCCGAGATTAATGAAAAACTGTTTTTT.

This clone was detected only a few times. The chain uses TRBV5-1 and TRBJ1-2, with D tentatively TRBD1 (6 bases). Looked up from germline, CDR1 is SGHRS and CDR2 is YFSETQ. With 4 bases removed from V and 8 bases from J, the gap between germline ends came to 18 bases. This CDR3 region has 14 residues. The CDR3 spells CASSLSTGMNGYTF. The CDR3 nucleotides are TGCGCCAGCAGCCTTTCTACAGGGATGAACGGCTACACCTTC.

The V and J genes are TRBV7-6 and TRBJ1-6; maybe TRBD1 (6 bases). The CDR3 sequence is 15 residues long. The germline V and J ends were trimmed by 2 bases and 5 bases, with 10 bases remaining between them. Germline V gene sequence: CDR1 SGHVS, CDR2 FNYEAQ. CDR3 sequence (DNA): TGTGCCAGCAGCTTACGTCCAGGGGATAATTCACCCCTCCACTTT. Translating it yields CASSLRPGDNSPLHF. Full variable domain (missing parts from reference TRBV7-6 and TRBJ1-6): GAGVSQSPRYKVTKRGQDVALRCDPISGHVSLYWYRQALGQGPEFLTYFNYEAQQDKSGLPNDRFSAERPEGSISTLTIQRTEQRDSAMYRCASSLRPGDNSPLHFGNGTRLTVT.

This CDR3 is CASSLRPEDEQFF. CDR3 bases: TGCGCCAGCAGCCTGAGACCCGAGGATGAGCAGTTCTTC. The chain couples TRBV5-1 to TRBJ2-1, with unresolved D. CDR3 size: 13 residues. CDR1 and CDR2 from the germline V gene are SGHRS and YFSETQ. The ends were cut back, 4 bases at V and 8 bases at J, with 13 bases in the middle.

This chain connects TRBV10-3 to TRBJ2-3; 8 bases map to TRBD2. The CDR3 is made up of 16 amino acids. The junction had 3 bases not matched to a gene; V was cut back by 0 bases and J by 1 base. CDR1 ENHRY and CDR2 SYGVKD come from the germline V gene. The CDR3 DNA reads TGTGCCATCAGTGAGTCGAGGCGGGGGGGCACAGATACGCAGTATTTT. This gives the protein CAISESRRGGTDTQYF.

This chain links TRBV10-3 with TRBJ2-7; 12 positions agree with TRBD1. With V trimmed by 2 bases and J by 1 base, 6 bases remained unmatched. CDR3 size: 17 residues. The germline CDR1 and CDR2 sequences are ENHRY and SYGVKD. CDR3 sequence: CAISERGQGASSYEQYF. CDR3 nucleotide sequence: TGTGCCATCAGTGAGAGGGGACAGGGGGCGTCGTCCTACGAGCAGTACTTC.

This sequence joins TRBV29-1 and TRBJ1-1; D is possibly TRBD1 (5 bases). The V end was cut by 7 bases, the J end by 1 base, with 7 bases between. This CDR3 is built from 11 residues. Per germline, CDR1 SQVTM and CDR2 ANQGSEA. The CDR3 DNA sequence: TGCAGCGCGACAGAGAACACTGAAGCTTTCTTT. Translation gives CSATENTEAFF.

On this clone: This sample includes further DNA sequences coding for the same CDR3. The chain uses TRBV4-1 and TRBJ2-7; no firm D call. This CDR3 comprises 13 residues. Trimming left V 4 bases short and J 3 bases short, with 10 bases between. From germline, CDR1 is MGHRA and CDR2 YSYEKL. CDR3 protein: CASSLTEIYEQYF. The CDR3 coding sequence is TGCGCCAGCAGCCTCACAGAAATCTACGAGCAGTACTTC.

CDR3 in amino acids: CASSVQGMNTEAFF. The CDR3 DNA reads TGTGCCAGCAGTGTACAGGGGATGAACACTGAAGCTTTCTTT. The chain joins TRBV2 to TRBJ1-1, with 7 bases identical to TRBD1. The CDR3 runs to 14 residues. V lost 4 bases, J lost 0 bases, and 2 bases stayed unmatched. Germline V gene lookup returns CDR1 SNHLY and CDR2 FYNNEI.

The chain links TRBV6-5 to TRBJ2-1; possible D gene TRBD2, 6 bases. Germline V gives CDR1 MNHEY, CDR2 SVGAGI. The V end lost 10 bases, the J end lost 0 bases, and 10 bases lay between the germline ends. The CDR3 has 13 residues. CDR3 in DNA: TGTGCCACCCGGGGGAGCTCCTACAATGAGCAGTTCTTC. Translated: CATRGSSYNEQFF.

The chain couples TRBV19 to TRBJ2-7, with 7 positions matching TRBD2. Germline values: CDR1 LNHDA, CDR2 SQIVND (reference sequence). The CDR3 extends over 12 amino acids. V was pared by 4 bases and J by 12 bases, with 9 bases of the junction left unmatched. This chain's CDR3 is CASSRSSGLLYF. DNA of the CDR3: TGTGCCAGTAGTAGATCTAGCGGCCTACTGTACTTC.

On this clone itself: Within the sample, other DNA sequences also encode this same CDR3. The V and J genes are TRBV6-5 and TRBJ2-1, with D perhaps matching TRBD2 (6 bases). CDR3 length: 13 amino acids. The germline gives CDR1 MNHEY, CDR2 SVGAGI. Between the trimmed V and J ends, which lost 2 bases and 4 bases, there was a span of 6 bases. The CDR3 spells CASSYGGYNEQFF. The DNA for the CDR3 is TGTGCCAGCAGTTACGGGGGGTACAATGAGCAGTTCTTC.